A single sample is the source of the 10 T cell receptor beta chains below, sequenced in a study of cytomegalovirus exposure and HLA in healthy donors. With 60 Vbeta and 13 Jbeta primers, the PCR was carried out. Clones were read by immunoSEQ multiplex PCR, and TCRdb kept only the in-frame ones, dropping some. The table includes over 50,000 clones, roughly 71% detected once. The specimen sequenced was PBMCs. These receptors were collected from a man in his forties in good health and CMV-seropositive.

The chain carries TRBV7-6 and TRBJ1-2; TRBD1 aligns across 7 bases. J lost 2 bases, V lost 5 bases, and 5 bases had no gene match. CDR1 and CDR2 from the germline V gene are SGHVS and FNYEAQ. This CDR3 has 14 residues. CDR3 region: CASSPGTANYGYTF. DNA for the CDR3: TGTGCCAGCAGCCCCGGGACAGCAAACTATGGCTACACCTTC.

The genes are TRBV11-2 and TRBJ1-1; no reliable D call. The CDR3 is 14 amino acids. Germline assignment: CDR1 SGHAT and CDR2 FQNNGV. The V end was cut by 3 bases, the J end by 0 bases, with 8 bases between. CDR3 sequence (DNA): TGTGCCAGCAGCTTTACAGACCTGAACACTGAAGCTTTCTTT. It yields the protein CASSFTDLNTEAFF.

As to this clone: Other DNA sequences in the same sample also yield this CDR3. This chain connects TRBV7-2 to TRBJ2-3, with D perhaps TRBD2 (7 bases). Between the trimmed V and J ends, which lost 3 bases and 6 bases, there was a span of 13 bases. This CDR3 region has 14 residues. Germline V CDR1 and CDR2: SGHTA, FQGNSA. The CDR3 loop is CASSLGGGADTQYF. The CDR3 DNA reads TGTGCCAGCAGCTTGGGAGGGGGGGCGGATACGCAGTATTTT.

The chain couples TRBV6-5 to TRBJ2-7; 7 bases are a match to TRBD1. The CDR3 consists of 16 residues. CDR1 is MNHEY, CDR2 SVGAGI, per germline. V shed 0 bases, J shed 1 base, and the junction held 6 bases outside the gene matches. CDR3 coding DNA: TGTGCCAGCAGTTACTCTGAGACAGGGAGATCCTACGAGCAGTACTTC. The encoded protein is CASSYSETGRSYEQYF.

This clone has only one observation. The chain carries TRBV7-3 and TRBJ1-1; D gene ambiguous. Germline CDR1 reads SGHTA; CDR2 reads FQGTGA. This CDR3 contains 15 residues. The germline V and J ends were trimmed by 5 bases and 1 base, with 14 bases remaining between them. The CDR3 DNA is TGTGCCAGCAGCCCAAATCGAAACAAGAACACTGAAGCTTTCTTT. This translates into CASSPNRNKNTEAFF. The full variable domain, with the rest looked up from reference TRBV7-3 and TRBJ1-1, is GAGVSQTPSNKVTEKGKYVELRCDPISGHTALYWYRQSLGQGPEFLIYFQGTGAADDSGLPNDRFFAVRPEGSVSTLKIQRTERGDSAVYLCASSPNRNKNTEAFFGQGTRLTVV.

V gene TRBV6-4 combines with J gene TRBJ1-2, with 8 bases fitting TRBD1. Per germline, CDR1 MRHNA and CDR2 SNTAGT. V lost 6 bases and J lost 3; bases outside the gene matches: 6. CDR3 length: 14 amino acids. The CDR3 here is CASRQGVNDYGYTF. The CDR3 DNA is TGTGCCAGCAGACAGGGGGTGAATGACTATGGCTACACCTTC.

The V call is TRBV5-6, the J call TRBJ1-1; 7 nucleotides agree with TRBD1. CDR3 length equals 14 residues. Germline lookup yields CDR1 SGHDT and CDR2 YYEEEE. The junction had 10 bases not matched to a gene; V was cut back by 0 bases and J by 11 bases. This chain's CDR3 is CASSLAPGGGWAFF. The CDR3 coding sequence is TGTGCCAGCAGCTTGGCCCCAGGGGGTGGTTGGGCTTTCTTT.

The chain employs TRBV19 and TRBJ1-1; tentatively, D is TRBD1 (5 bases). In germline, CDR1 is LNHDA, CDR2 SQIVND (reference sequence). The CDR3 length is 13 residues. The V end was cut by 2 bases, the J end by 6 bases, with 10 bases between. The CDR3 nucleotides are TGTGCCAGTAGTATAAGCGGGGGTGCTGAAGCTTTCTTT. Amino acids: CASSISGGAEAFF.

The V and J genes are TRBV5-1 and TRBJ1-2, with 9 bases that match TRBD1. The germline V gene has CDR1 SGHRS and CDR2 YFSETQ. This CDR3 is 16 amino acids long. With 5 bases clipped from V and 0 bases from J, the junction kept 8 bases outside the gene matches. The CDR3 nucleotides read TGCGCCAGCAGGACAGGGGGAAAAGACCCTAACTATGGCTACACCTTC. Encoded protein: CASRTGGKDPNYGYTF.

The CDR3 DNA reads TGCAGCGTTGAGCCCCGTTGGACTAGCGGGGGAGAGACCCAGTACTTC. Its translation: CSVEPRWTSGGETQYF. The gene calls are TRBV29-1 and TRBJ2-5; TRBD2 matches at 13 bases. Per the germline V gene, CDR1 is SQVTM and CDR2 is ANQGSEA. This CDR3 region has 16 residues. J was trimmed by 4 bases and V by 3 bases; bases with no gene match: 8.